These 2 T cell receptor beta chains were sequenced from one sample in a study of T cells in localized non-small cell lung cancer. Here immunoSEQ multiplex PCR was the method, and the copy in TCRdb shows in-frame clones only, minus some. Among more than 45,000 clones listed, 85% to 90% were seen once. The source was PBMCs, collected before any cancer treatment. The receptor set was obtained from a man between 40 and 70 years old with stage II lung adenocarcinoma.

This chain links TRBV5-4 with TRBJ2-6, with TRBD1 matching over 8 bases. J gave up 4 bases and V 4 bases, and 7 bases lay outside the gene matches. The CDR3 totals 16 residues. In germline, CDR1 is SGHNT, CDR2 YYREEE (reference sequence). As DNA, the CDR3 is TGTGCCAGCAGCAGGTGGACAGGGAACGGGGCCAACGTCCTGACTTTC. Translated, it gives CASSRWTGNGANVLTF.

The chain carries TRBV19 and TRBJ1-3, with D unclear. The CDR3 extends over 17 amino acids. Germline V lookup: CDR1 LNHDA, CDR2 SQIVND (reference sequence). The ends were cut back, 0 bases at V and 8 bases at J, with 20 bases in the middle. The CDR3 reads CASSIDAAPQAGDTIYF. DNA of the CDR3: TGTGCCAGTAGTATAGATGCGGCCCCGCAGGCCGGAGACACCATATATTTT.